These 10 T cell receptor beta chains originate from one sample sequenced in a study of spatial heterogeneity in lung cancer. Time point described: blood at routine non-recurrence follow-up after resection. TCRdb ran MiXCR on the 5' RACE reads and lists one entry per CDR3 protein. Altogether approximately 20,000 distinct CDR3 sequences are present, about 9% being singletons, with the ten largest covering about 40%. Sequenced material: PBMCs, taken at follow-up. All receptors come from a female donor with early-stage non-small cell lung cancer.

This clonotype has a count of ten or more. The CDR3 is CASSLASGRAGEQFF. DNA of the CDR3: TGTGCCAGCAGCTTAGCTAGCGGGAGGGCCGGTGAGCAGTTCTTC. The rearrangement joins TRBV7-2 to TRBJ2-1, with 11 bases identical to TRBD2. V shed 0 bases, J shed 9 bases, and the junction held 4 bases outside the gene matches. CDR1 is SGHTA, CDR2 FQGNSA, per germline. This CDR3 contains 15 residues.

This clonotype was recorded at least ten times. Compared with germline, one end of the junction differs, possibly owing to a read error. The genes are TRBV10-3 and TRBJ1-5; D perhaps matches TRBD1 (5 bases). The CDR3 consists of 14 residues. The germline gives CDR1 ENHRY, CDR2 SYGVKD. CDR3 protein: CAISESQGKQPQHF. CDR3 DNA sequence: TGTGCCATCAGTGAGTCCCAGGGCAAGCAGCCCCAGCATTTT.

This clonotype was picked up a small number of times. The chain has TRBV19 and TRBJ2-1; 8 bases line up with TRBD1. This CDR3 spans 19 amino acids. CDR1 is LNHDA, CDR2 SQIVND, per germline (reference sequence). V shed 7 bases, J shed 2 bases, and the junction held 19 bases outside the gene matches. The CDR3 reads CASTLGQGPYPPPYNEQFF. DNA of the CDR3: TGTGCCAGTACCCTAGGACAGGGTCCATACCCGCCTCCCTACAATGAGCAGTTCTTC.

Remarks on this clonotype: Since the CDR3 does not end with the conserved phenylalanine or tryptophan, this likely comes from a read error. The V and J genes are TRBV11-1 and TRBJ2-2, with D unclear. Between the trimmed V and J ends, which lost 1 base and 8 bases, there was a span of 5 bases. Germline CDR1 and CDR2: SGHAT and FQDESV (reference sequence). The CDR3 is 12 amino acids. CDR3 in amino acids: CASSLVGGELFL. DNA for the CDR3: TGTGCCAGCAGCTTAGTGGGTGGGGAGCTGTTTCTT.

J is TRBJ1-1 and V is TRBV29-1; tentatively, D is TRBD1 (6 bases). This CDR3 comprises 15 residues. Germline V gives CDR1 SQVTM, CDR2 ANQGSEA. V was pared by 5 bases and J by 3 bases, with 19 bases between. The CDR3 is CSVSIRGQPHTEAFF. The CDR3 region has the DNA TGCAGCGTTTCTATACGTGGACAGCCTCACACTGAAGCTTTCTTT.

This clonotype was seen repeatedly, ten times or more. The CDR3 region has the DNA TGTGCCAGTAGTATGCAGGAAAACATTCAGTACTTC. It specifies CASSMQENIQYF. The V call is TRBV19, the J call TRBJ2-4, with D hard to call. The CDR3 consists of 12 residues. Germline assignment: CDR1 LNHDA and CDR2 SQIVND (reference sequence). Trimming took 3 bases from V and 5 from J, leaving 5 bases between them. Full variable domain (outside the CDR3, taken from reference TRBV19 and TRBJ2-4): DGGITQSPKYLFRKEGQNVTLSCEQNLNHDAMYWYRQDPGQGLRLIYYSQIVNDFQKGDIAEGYSVSREKKESFPLTVTSAQKNPTAFYLCASSMQENIQYFGAGTRLSVL.

This clonotype was counted between two and nine times. At one of its ends the junction is not consistent with the germline gene, which may arise from a read error. The chain has TRBV10-2 and TRBJ2-3, with D perhaps TRBD1 (5 bases). Per the germline V gene, CDR1 is WSHSY and CDR2 is SAAADI. CDR3 length: 16 amino acids. The CDR3 bases are TGCGCCAGCAATGAGCTTGACAGTTCTAGCACAGATACGCAGTATTTT. Its translation is CASNELDSSSTDTQYF.

This clonotype has at least ten counts. The junction departs from germline at one end; a sequencing error may be responsible. The chain has TRBV27 and TRBJ1-2, with D possibly matching TRBD1 (5 bases). There are 14 residues in the CDR3. From germline, CDR1 is MNHEY and CDR2 SMNVEV (reference sequence). The CDR3 coding sequence is TGCACCAGCAGTTTATTCACGACAGCCTCTTCCTACACCTTC. Protein sequence: CTSSLFTTASSYTF.

The gene calls are TRBV5-1 and TRBJ2-7; 10 nucleotides agree with TRBD2. J gave up 3 bases and V 7 bases, and 7 bases lay outside the gene matches. The germline gives CDR1 SGHRS, CDR2 YFSETQ. The CDR3 contains 14 residues. This chain's CDR3 is CASQVAGGLYEQYF. The CDR3 nucleotides read TGCGCCAGCCAGGTAGCGGGAGGTCTCTACGAGCAGTACTTC.

The rearrangement uses TRBV13 and TRBJ2-1; D gene uncertain. The CDR3 runs to 13 residues. V was pared by 6 bases and J by 7 bases, with 13 bases between. Germline V lookup: CDR1 PRHDT, CDR2 FYEKMQ (reference sequence). CDR3 residues: CASRRQNGNEQFF. The CDR3 region has the DNA TGTGCCAGCAGGAGACAAAATGGGAATGAGCAGTTCTTC. Supplemented by reference TRBV13 and TRBJ2-1, the full variable domain reads AAGVIQSPRHLIKEKRETATLKCYPIPRHDTVYWYQQGPGQDPQFLISFYEKMQSDKGSIPDRFSAQQFSDYHSELNMSSLELGDSALYFCASRRQNGNEQFFGPGTRLTVL.